Listed here is a single TCR beta chain. Its antigen is still unknown. The DNA ends 3 residues before the CDR3 does, and the rest of the CDR3 is filled in from the germline J gene. The data derive from a study of T cells in women clearing cervical HPV infection. Whole-study context: Donors had HPV16-related CIN3 or worse; 2 had invasive cancer. Case blood drawn at lesion detection; control blood after infection cleared. Study-level results: Repertoire richness, not evenness, was significantly elevated in CIN3+ cases versus controls.

Assay used: immunoSEQ multiplex PCR; TCRdb lists only in-frame clones, some missing. Its table lists around 46,000 clones. The CDR3 runs 14 residues. Germline lookup yields CDR1 SGHKS and CDR2 YYEKEE (reference sequence). The ends lost 4 bases at V and 3 bases at J; junction bases unmatched: 3. The receptor was derived from a woman aged 18 to 75 with a cervical HPV16 infection that either progressed to CIN3+ or cleared (not recorded which). The sample comprised blood buffy coat. V usage is TRBV5-5 and J usage is TRBJ2-7, with 11 bases matching TRBD1. CDR3 sequence reads: CASSMGQGDYEQYF. CDR3 DNA (partial): TGTGCCAGCAGCATGGGACAGGGGGACTACGAG.